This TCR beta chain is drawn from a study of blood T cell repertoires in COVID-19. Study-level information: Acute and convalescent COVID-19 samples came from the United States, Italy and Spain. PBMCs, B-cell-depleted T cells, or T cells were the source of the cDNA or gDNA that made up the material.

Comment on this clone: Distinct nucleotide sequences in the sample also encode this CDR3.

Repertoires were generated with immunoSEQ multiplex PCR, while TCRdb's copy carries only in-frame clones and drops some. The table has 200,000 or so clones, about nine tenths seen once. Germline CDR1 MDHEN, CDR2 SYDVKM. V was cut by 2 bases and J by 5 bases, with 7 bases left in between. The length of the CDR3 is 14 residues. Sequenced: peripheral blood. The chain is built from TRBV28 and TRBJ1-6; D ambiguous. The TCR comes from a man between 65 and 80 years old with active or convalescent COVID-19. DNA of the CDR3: TGTGCCAGCAGTTTAAGTCAGAATAATTCACCCCTCCACTTT. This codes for CASSLSQNNSPLHF.